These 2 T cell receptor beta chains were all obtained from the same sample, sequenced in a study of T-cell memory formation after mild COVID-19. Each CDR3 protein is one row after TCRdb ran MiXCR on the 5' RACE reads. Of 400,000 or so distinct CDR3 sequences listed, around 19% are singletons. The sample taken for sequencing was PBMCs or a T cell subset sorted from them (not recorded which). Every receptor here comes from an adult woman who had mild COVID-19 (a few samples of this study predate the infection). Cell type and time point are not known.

This CDR3 is CASSPIRTGKAFF. CDR3 nucleotides: TGTGCCAGCAGTCCAATAAGGACAGGGAAAGCTTTCTTT. The chain employs TRBV6-5 and TRBJ1-1, with 8 bases that match TRBD1. The CDR3 runs to 13 residues. J lost 9 bases, V lost 5 bases, and 8 bases had no gene match. Germline assignment: CDR1 MNHEY and CDR2 SVGAGI.

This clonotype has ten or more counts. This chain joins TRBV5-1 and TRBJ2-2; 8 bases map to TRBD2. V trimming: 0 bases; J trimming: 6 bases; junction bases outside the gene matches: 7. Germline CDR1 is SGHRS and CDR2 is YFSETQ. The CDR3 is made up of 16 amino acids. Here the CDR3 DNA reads TGCGCCAGCAGCTTGGATGTTGCGGGGGGTTCCGGGGAGCTGTTTTTT. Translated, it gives CASSLDVAGGSGELFF.